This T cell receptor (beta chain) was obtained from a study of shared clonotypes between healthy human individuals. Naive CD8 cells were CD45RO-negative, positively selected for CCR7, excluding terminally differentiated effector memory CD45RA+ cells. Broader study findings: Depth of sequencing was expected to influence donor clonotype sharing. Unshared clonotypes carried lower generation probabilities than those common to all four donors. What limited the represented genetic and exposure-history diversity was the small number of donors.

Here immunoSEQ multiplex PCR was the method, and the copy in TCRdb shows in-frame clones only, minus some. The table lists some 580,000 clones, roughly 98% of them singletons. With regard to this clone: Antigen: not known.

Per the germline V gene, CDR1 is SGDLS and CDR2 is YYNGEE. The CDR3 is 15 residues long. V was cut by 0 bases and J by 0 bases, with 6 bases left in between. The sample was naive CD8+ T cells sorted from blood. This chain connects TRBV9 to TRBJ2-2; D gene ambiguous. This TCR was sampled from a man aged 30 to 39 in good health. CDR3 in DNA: TGTGCCAGCAGCGTAGCTGCTGCGAACACCGGGGAGCTGTTTTTT. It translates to CASSVAAANTGELFF.